These 18 T cell receptor beta chains share one sample of origin, sequenced in a study of T-cell reconstitution after alpha-beta-depleted transplantation in children. The TCRbeta library incorporated unique molecular identifiers. TCRdb ran MiXCR on the PCR reads and lists one entry per CDR3 protein. The table shows 450,000 to 600,000 distinct CDR3 sequences, with 10% to 15% occurring only once. This sample comprised PBMCs, mostly from graft donor cells, obtained 360 days after TCRalphabeta/CD19-depleted stem cell transplant. The receptors were gathered from a male patient between 5 and 17 years old who had a stem cell transplant for acute myeloid leukemia, so the T cells may come from the graft donor.

This clonotype was seen a handful of times. This chain joins TRBV20-1 and TRBJ2-3; D is possibly TRBD2 (5 bases). Germline V gives CDR1 DFQATT, CDR2 SNEGSKA (reference sequence). The CDR3 loop spans 15 amino acids. The ends were cut back, 6 bases at V and 0 bases at J, with 16 bases in the middle. In nucleotides, the CDR3 is TGCAGTGCCGACGGCGGGCTGACTAGCACAGATACGCAGTATTTT. Its protein is CSADGGLTSTDTQYF.

The chain employs TRBV7-8 and TRBJ2-6, with D unclear. The CDR3 sequence is 19 residues long. CDR1 is SGHVS, CDR2 FQNEAQ, per germline. The germline V and J ends were trimmed by 4 bases and 4 bases, with 23 bases remaining between them. CDR3 amino acids: CASSSHQTPVVKGANVLTF. The CDR3 nucleotides read TGTGCCAGCAGCTCTCACCAGACACCGGTGGTAAAGGGGGCCAACGTCCTGACTTTC.

The CDR3 loop reads CASSSSGLPYNEQFF. Here the CDR3 DNA reads TGTGCCAGCAGCTCCTCGGGACTACCTTACAATGAGCAGTTCTTC. The chain joins TRBV7-3 to TRBJ2-1; 7 bases agree with TRBD2. With V trimmed by 4 bases and J by 4 bases, 7 bases remained unmatched. The CDR3 extends over 15 amino acids. The germline V gene encodes CDR1 SGHTA and CDR2 FQGTGA.

In this sample, this clonotype turned up a few times. The junction differs from germline at one of its ends, possibly a read error. V gene TRBV27 combines with J gene TRBJ1-1; possible D gene TRBD1, 6 bases. From germline, CDR1 is MNHEY and CDR2 SMNVEV (reference sequence). The CDR3 is 11 amino acids. The CDR3: CASSLGGRRIF. The CDR3 DNA reads as TGTGCCAGCAGTTTGGGGGGGCGGAGGATCTTT.

This clonotype was observed at least ten times. The chain couples TRBV2 to TRBJ2-1; tentatively, D is TRBD1 (6 bases). Trimming took 6 bases from V and 6 from J, leaving 12 bases between them. Germline CDR1 SNHLY, CDR2 FYNNEI. The CDR3 loop spans 13 amino acids. CDR3 amino acids: CASRQGSGNEQFF. CDR3 nucleotides: TGTGCCAGCAGACAGGGATCGGGCAATGAGCAGTTCTTC.

The V gene is TRBV21-1, the J gene TRBJ2-2. TRBV21-1 is given as a pseudogene. The length of the CDR3 is 13 residues. CDR3 nucleotide sequence: TGTGCCAGCAAAACGGATCACACCGGGGAGCTGTTTTTT. As protein: CASKTDHTGELFF.

This clonotype was detected many times. The V call is TRBV4-3, the J call TRBJ2-3, with a tentative D call TRBD2 (7 bases). V dropped 4 bases and J dropped 2 bases, with 16 bases sitting between them. CDR1 and CDR2 (germline): LGHNA, YSLEER. The length of the CDR3 is 16 residues. The CDR3 region is CASSPGATSDTDTQYF. In nucleotides, the CDR3 is TGCGCCAGCAGCCCGGGGGCTACTAGCGACACAGATACGCAGTATTTT.

This clonotype showed up many times. The genes are TRBV28 and TRBJ2-3, with D possibly being TRBD2 (7 bases). Looked up from germline, CDR1 is MDHEN and CDR2 is SYDVKM. V shed 8 bases and J shed 2 bases, with 29 bases lying between them. The CDR3 has 19 residues. Here the CDR3 reads CASCWTVLGTTTYTDTQYF. The CDR3 DNA reads as TGTGCCAGCTGCTGGACAGTTCTTGGGACTACCACATACACAGATACGCAGTATTTT.

A few counts support this clonotype. V usage is TRBV7-3 and J usage is TRBJ2-4; maybe TRBD2 (6 bases). This CDR3 comprises 19 residues. In germline, CDR1 is SGHTA, CDR2 FQGTGA. The V gene lost 2 bases and the J gene lost 2 bases, with 22 bases spanning the gap. CDR3 nucleotides: TGTGCCAGCAGCTTAGGCCCCTGGGCCGGGAGCGGTACCAAAAACATTCAGTACTTC. Translation: CASSLGPWAGSGTKNIQYF.

This clonotype was observed many times. The V gene is TRBV7-6, the J gene TRBJ2-3; 14 nucleotides line up with TRBD2. Germline loops: CDR1 SGHVS, CDR2 FNYEAQ. The V gene end was trimmed by 4 bases and the J gene end by 5 bases; junction bases not matched to a gene: 2. CDR3 size: 15 residues. The CDR3 region is CASSWGLAGVDTQYF. CDR3 coding DNA: TGTGCCAGCAGCTGGGGACTAGCGGGAGTAGATACGCAGTATTTT. The full variable domain, in which reference TRBV7-6 and TRBJ2-3 provide the parts outside the CDR3, is GAGVSQSPRYKVTKRGQDVALRCDPISGHVSLYWYRQALGQGPEFLTYFNYEAQQDKSGLPNDRFSAERPEGSISTLTIQRTEQRDSAMYRCASSWGLAGVDTQYFGPGTRLTVL.

This rearrangement joins TRBV12-3 or TRBV12-4 to TRBJ2-1; 9 nucleotides align to TRBD1. The CDR3 runs to 17 residues. Trimming at V came to 3 bases and at J to 0 bases, leaving 6 bases not matched to a gene. The CDR3 region is CASSFYGGQGSYNEQFF. CDR3 nucleotide sequence: TGTGCCAGCAGTTTTTACGGGGGACAGGGCTCCTACAATGAGCAGTTCTTC.

This chain uses TRBV20-1 with TRBJ2-7, with D possibly TRBD2 on 6 matching bases. V gave up 5 bases and J gave up 2 bases, with 16 bases separating them. CDR3 length equals 14 residues. CDR1 is DFQATT and CDR2 is SNEGSKA in the germline V gene (reference sequence). The DNA for the CDR3 is TGCAGTGCTTCGGGACTTCATCTCACCTACGAGCAGTACTTC. This gives the protein CSASGLHLTYEQYF.

This clonotype occurred a few times. This chain joins TRBV7-2 and TRBJ2-7, with TRBD2 matching over 7 bases. Germline CDR1 SGHTA, CDR2 FQGNSA. There are 13 residues in the CDR3. V dropped 1 base and J dropped 6; count of bases not matched to a gene: 3. The CDR3 DNA follows: TGTGCCAGCAGCTTAGAGAGGGAGGGCGAGCAGTACTTC. Translating it yields CASSLEREGEQYF. Supplemented by reference TRBV7-2 and TRBJ2-7, the full variable domain reads GAGVSQSPSNKVTEKGKDVELRCDPISGHTALYWYRQSLGQGLEFLIYFQGNSAPDKSGLPSDRFSAERTGGSVSTLTIQRTQQEDSAVYLCASSLEREGEQYFGPGTRLTVT.

The chain couples TRBV20-1 to TRBJ1-5; D is undetermined. Trimming took 6 bases from V and 5 from J, leaving 8 bases between them. Germline CDR1 is DFQATT and CDR2 is SNEGSKA (reference sequence). The CDR3 is made up of 11 amino acids. CDR3 bases: TGCAGTGCCTCCAATGATCAGCCCCAGCATTTT. This sequence encodes CSASNDQPQHF.

Regarding this clonotype: Its ends do not fully match the called genes, so a read error is possible. V usage is TRBV29-1 and J usage is TRBJ2-4, with D unresolved. Germline lookup yields CDR1 SQVTM and CDR2 ANQGSEA. This CDR3 comprises 14 residues. The CDR3 region is CSVKDRVAKNIQYF. The CDR3 DNA sequence: TGCAGCGTTAAAGATCGGGTAGCCAAAAACATTCAGTACTTC.

This clonotype was seen many times. This rearrangement joins TRBV7-8 to TRBJ1-5; the D gene is possibly TRBD1 (5 bases). The CDR3 totals 13 residues. V lost 5 bases and J lost 4, with 9 bases in between. CDR1 and CDR2 (germline): SGHVS, FQNEAQ. DNA for the CDR3: TGTGCCAGCAGCGTGACAGTGAATCAGCCCCAGCATTTT. This gives the protein CASSVTVNQPQHF.

This clonotype was found many times. This chain uses TRBV28 with TRBJ1-4; TRBD1 is a possible D gene (5 bases). In germline, CDR1 is MDHEN, CDR2 SYDVKM. This CDR3 has 14 amino acids. Trimming stripped 5 bases from V and 10 bases from J, with 17 bases between. The CDR3 DNA sequence: TGTGCCAGCAGTGTGGACACCCCTGGGGGAAAACTGTTTTTT. It is translated as CASSVDTPGGKLFF.

This clonotype was recorded many times. The V call is TRBV29-1, the J call TRBJ2-7; 9 nucleotides align to TRBD2. Germline values: CDR1 SQVTM, CDR2 ANQGSEA. The CDR3 extends over 14 amino acids. V dropped 6 bases and J dropped 7; count of bases not matched to a gene: 13. CDR3: CSVGIPGLAGEQYF. The CDR3 coding sequence is TGCAGCGTCGGAATTCCGGGACTAGCAGGGGAGCAGTACTTC.